The rows below give T cell receptor beta chains drawn from one sample of a study of graft-versus-host responses after intestinal transplantation. Sequencing was performed with immunoSEQ multiplex PCR; in TCRdb, only in-frame clones are kept and a portion is missing. The table lists some 80,000 clones, around 93% of them singletons. Which antigens these TCRs recognize remains unknown. The source material was unstimulated CD8+ T cells sorted from spleen or lymph node cells, sampled before transplant. These receptors came from a human donor who was the organ donor for an intestinal transplant. The CDR3 runs from the conserved cysteine through the conserved F or W. Each record gives: J gene, V gene, clone size, D gene, CDR3 protein, CDR3 DNA. D genes are given only for firm matches. Only part of the rows carry a size: once, few, many, or a class if the clone is expanded.

TRBJ1-1 | TRBV19 | NA | NA | CASSIELDMNTEAFF | TGTGCCAGTAGTATAGAGTTGGACATGAACACTGAAGCTTTCTTT
TRBJ1-5 | TRBV2 | NA | NA | CASSGLGGYSNQPQHF | TGTGCCAGCTCAGGGCTGGGCGGCTATAGCAATCAGCCCCAGCATTTT
TRBJ2-1 | TRBV15 | once | TRBD2 | CATSRDLAGADGEQFF | TGTGCCACCAGCAGAGATCTAGCGGGAGCAGACGGCGAGCAGTTCTTC
TRBJ1-5 | TRBV21-1 | NA | NA | CASSKASDRGEAQPQHF | TGTGCCAGCAGCAAAGCGAGCGACAGGGGTGAAGCTCAGCCCCAGCATTTT
TRBJ2-7 | TRBV11-3 | NA | TRBD2 | CASSLDLTSRHYEQYF | TGTGCCAGCAGCTTAGATCTGACTAGCCGCCACTACGAGCAGTACTTC
TRBJ2-2 | TRBV4-1 | NA | TRBD2 | CASSQPGLAGLDGELFF | TGCGCCAGCAGCCAACCCGGACTAGCGGGTCTAGACGGGGAGCTGTTTTTT
TRBJ1-4 | TRBV29-1 | NA | NA | CSVEFAGRGEKLFF | TGCAGCGTTGAATTTGCGGGGCGGGGTGAAAAACTGTTTTTT
TRBJ2-3 | TRBV13 | NA | NA | CASSLNIGGPTDTQYF | TGTGCCAGCAGCTTAAATATCGGGGGGCCCACAGATACGCAGTATTTT
TRBJ2-7 | TRBV7-3 | NA | TRBD2 | CASSSSGGANEQYF | TGTGCCAGCAGCTCTTCCGGGGGGGCCAACGAGCAGTACTTC
TRBJ1-6 | TRBV5-4 | NA | NA | CASSLAPEVGSPLHF | TGTGCCAGCAGCTTGGCCCCTGAGGTGGGTTCACCCCTCCACTTT
TRBJ2-7 | TRBV28 | NA | TRBD2 | CASSFLAGVGEQYF | TGTGCCAGCAGTTTCCTAGCGGGAGTGGGCGAGCAGTACTTC
TRBJ2-7 | TRBV2 | NA | NA | CASSDPGPYEQYF | TGTGCCAGCAGTGACCCAGGACCCTACGAGCAGTACTTC
TRBJ1-3 | TRBV16 | NA | TRBD1 | CASSPRPDRAGNTIYF | TGTGCCAGCAGCCCTCGTCCCGACAGGGCTGGAAACACCATATATTTT
TRBJ2-7 | TRBV4-1 | NA | TRBD1 | CASSQQETGDYEQYF | TGCGCCAGCAGCCAGCAGGAGACAGGGGACTACGAGCAGTACTTC
TRBJ1-1 | TRBV6-1 | NA | NA | CASRQLNTEAFF | TGTGCCAGCAGACAGTTGAACACTGAAGCTTTCTTT
TRBJ2-7 | TRBV7-9 | NA | NA | CASSSPQGTTSYEQYF | TGTGCCAGCAGCTCCCCACAGGGTACTACATCCTACGAGCAGTACTTC
TRBJ1-3 | TRBV9 | NA | NA | CASSVGTGNTIYF | TGTGCCAGCAGCGTAGGAACTGGAAACACCATATATTTT
TRBJ1-2 | TRBV6-5 | few | TRBD1 | CASSYPGQGGNYGYTF | TGTGCCAGCAGTTACCCCGGACAGGGCGGCAACTATGGCTACACCTTC
TRBJ2-5 | TRBV6-1 | NA | TRBD2 | CASRQLRGGQETQYF | TGTGCCAGCCGACAACTTCGGGGGGGACAAGAGACCCAGTACTTC
TRBJ1-2 | TRBV30 | NA | NA | CAWSGAVYGYTF | TGTGCCTGGAGTGGGGCAGTCTATGGCTACACCTTC
TRBJ1-1 | TRBV6-1 | NA | NA | CASSAVVGTEAFF | TGTGCCAGCAGTGCTGTGGTTGGCACTGAAGCTTTCTTT
TRBJ1-2 | TRBV6-1 | NA | NA | CASSDRQGNGYGYTF | TGTGCCAGCAGTGACCGGCAGGGGAATGGGTATGGCTACACCTTC
TRBJ2-7 | TRBV10-3 | once | NA | CAIRAGYEQYF | TGTGCCATCAGGGCAGGGTACGAGCAGTACTTC
TRBJ2-7 | TRBV5-5 | NA | TRBD2 | CASSWSPAGGNEQYF | TGTGCCAGCAGCTGGTCCCCAGCGGGAGGCAACGAGCAGTACTTC
TRBJ2-7 | TRBV29-1 | NA | TRBD2 | CSVEDGGGIGEQYF | TGCAGCGTTGAAGATGGCGGGGGGATCGGTGAGCAGTACTTC
TRBJ1-4 | TRBV6-5 | NA | NA | CASSYSKVWGPEKLFF | TGTGCCAGCAGTTACTCGAAAGTGTGGGGCCCTGAAAAACTGTTTTTT
TRBJ2-1 | TRBV6-1 | NA | NA | CASSRGDSNNEQFF | TGTGCCAGCAGTCGGGGGGACAGTAACAATGAGCAGTTCTTC
TRBJ1-1 | TRBV19 | NA | TRBD1 | CASSIDRDRGGDTEAFF | TGTGCCAGTAGTATAGACCGGGACAGGGGAGGGGACACTGAAGCTTTCTTT
TRBJ2-7 | TRBV7-2 | NA | NA | CASSLGDHYEQYF | TGTGCCAGCAGCTTAGGGGACCATTACGAGCAGTACTTC
TRBJ2-2 | TRBV27 | once | NA | CASSLSGTGELFF | TGTGCCAGCAGTTTAAGCGGCACCGGGGAGCTGTTTTTT
TRBJ2-1 | TRBV27 | NA | TRBD1 | CASSFAIGTAYNEQFF | TGTGCCAGCAGTTTCGCAATCGGGACAGCCTACAATGAGCAGTTCTTC
TRBJ1-1 | TRBV7-3 | NA | TRBD1 | CASGEGQGNTEAFF | TGTGCCAGCGGGGAGGGACAGGGGAACACTGAAGCTTTCTTT
TRBJ1-1 | TRBV7-9 | NA | NA | CASSSPLGAFF | TGTGCCAGCAGCTCTCCACTGGGAGCTTTCTTT
TRBJ2-2 | TRBV7-7 | NA | NA | CASSLEYTGELFF | TGTGCCAGCAGCTTAGAATACACCGGGGAGCTGTTTTTT
TRBJ2-3 | TRBV2 | NA | TRBD2 | CASSVWSSGADTQYF | TGTGCCAGCAGTGTTTGGTCCAGCGGGGCAGATACGCAGTATTTT
TRBJ2-7 | TRBV6-5 | NA | NA | CASSALDTSSEQYF | TGTGCCAGCAGTGCCCTGGACACCTCCTCCGAGCAGTACTTC
TRBJ2-3 | TRBV5-8 | NA | TRBD2 | CASSLVTSGDTQYF | TGTGCCAGCAGCTTAGTTACTAGCGGAGATACGCAGTATTTT
TRBJ2-1 | TRBV2 | NA | NA | CASSVGAISSYNEQFF | TGTGCCAGCAGTGTTGGCGCGATCTCCTCCTACAATGAGCAGTTCTTC
TRBJ2-1 | TRBV20-1 | NA | NA | CSARVHNEQFF | TGCAGTGCTAGAGTGCACAATGAGCAGTTCTTC
TRBJ1-1 | TRBV5-5 | NA | TRBD1 | CASSDRDRGYTEAFF | TGTGCCAGCAGCGACCGGGACAGGGGATACACTGAAGCTTTCTTT
TRBJ2-7 | TRBV4-1 | NA | NA | CASSLAGYEQYF | TGCGCCAGCAGCCTCGCGGGCTACGAGCAGTACTTC
TRBJ2-2 | TRBV2 | NA | NA | CASDDGTSNTGELFF | TGTGCCAGCGACGACGGGACTTCGAACACCGGGGAGCTGTTTTTT